A single sample is the source of the 14 T cell receptor beta chains below, sequenced in a study of blood T cell repertoires in COVID-19. Generated by immunoSEQ multiplex PCR, the TCRdb table keeps only in-frame clones and is missing some. The sample yields a few hundred thousand clones, around 88% seen once. Sequencing input: peripheral blood. The source is a woman in her thirties who had recovered from COVID-19.

The chain carries TRBV7-9 and TRBJ1-1; D is possibly TRBD1 (6 bases). This CDR3 is built from 14 residues. Germline assignment: CDR1 SEHNR and CDR2 FQNEAQ (reference sequence). Trimming cost V 0 bases and J 4 bases, with 9 bases left between them. The CDR3 DNA follows: TGTGCCAGCAGCTTAGCGGCGGACAGCACTGAAGCTTTCTTT. Protein: CASSLAADSTEAFF.

Here the CDR3 reads CATSDRTGWGQPQHF. CDR3 nucleotide sequence: TGTGCCACCAGTGACAGGACAGGTTGGGGCCAGCCCCAGCATTTT. V is TRBV24-1 and J is TRBJ1-5, with TRBD1 matching 7 bases. V lost 4 bases to trimming and J lost 7 bases; unmatched junction nucleotides: 9. The CDR3 has 15 residues. Per the germline V gene, CDR1 is KGHDR and CDR2 is SFDVKD.

This clone was seen a few times. J is TRBJ1-5 and V is TRBV4-1; 8 bases are a match to TRBD1. With 1 base clipped from V and 4 bases from J, the junction kept 0 bases outside the gene matches. The germline CDR1 and CDR2 sequences are MGHRA and YSYEKL. The CDR3 length is 14 residues. In DNA form, the CDR3 reads TGCGCCAGCAGCCAAGGGACAGGGAATCAGCCCCAGCATTTT. Its protein product is CASSQGTGNQPQHF.

The chain is built from TRBV30 and TRBJ1-1, with D unclear. The germline gives CDR1 GTSNPN, CDR2 SVGIG (reference sequence). V lost 0 bases to trimming and J lost 8 bases, with 13 bases between them. The CDR3 is 13 residues long. The CDR3 reads CAWSVRGLSEAFF. DNA of the CDR3: TGTGCCTGGAGTGTACGCGGACTGTCGGAAGCTTTCTTT.

The rearrangement links TRBV7-2 to TRBJ2-7; a weak D match, TRBD2 (6 bases). This CDR3 contains 15 residues. The germline V gene has CDR1 SGHTA and CDR2 FQGNSA. Between the trimmed V and J ends, which lost 5 bases and 1 base, there was a span of 15 bases. CDR3 nucleotide sequence: TGTGCCAGCAGCGCCGGGACTCTGCGTTCCTACGAGCAGTACTTC. Translation gives CASSAGTLRSYEQYF.

The J gene is TRBJ1-3, the V gene TRBV30; weak D call: TRBD1 (5 bases). Germline CDR1 reads GTSNPN; CDR2 reads SVGIG (reference sequence). The length of the CDR3 is 13 residues. The ends were cut back, 4 bases at V and 1 base at J, with 8 bases in the middle. The CDR3 is CAWTRGSGNTIYF. CDR3 coding DNA: TGTGCCTGGACCCGGGGGTCTGGAAACACCATATATTTT.

The chain employs TRBV7-2 and TRBJ2-2; 7 nucleotides agree with TRBD2. Germline V gives CDR1 SGHTA, CDR2 FQGNSA. The CDR3 spans 15 residues. The V segment lost 5 bases and the J segment 7 bases; nucleotides outside the gene matches: 10. In DNA, the CDR3 is TGTGCCAGCAGCCCAAGACTAGCCGGGGACGGGGAGCTGTTTTTT. Translating it yields CASSPRLAGDGELFF.

The rearrangement uses TRBV19 and TRBJ2-7; 9 bases are shared with TRBD2. The CDR3 is 14 amino acids. V was pared by 5 bases and J by 2 bases, with 4 bases of the junction left unmatched. Germline V CDR1 and CDR2: LNHDA, SQIVND (reference sequence). The CDR3 protein is CASSSSGTTYEQYF. In DNA form, the CDR3 reads TGTGCCAGTAGTTCTAGCGGGACTACCTACGAGCAGTACTTC. Full variable domain (remainder filled in from reference TRBV19 and TRBJ2-7): DGGITQSPKYLFRKEGQNVTLSCEQNLNHDAMYWYRQDPGQGLRLIYYSQIVNDFQKGDIAEGYSVSREKKESFPLTVTSAQKNPTAFYLCASSSSGTTYEQYFGPGTRLTVT.

The CDR3 region has the DNA TGTGCCAGCAGCCCACAAGCGGGGGGCCAGGACATTCAGTACTTC. It specifies CASSPQAGGQDIQYF. The V call is TRBV6-5, the J call TRBJ2-4; 9 bases are a match to TRBD2. CDR1 is MNHEY, CDR2 SVGAGI, per germline. V was clipped by 6 bases and J by 8 bases; unmatched bases: 11. There are 15 residues in the CDR3.

The chain uses TRBV28 and TRBJ1-2; D perhaps matches TRBD1 (5 bases). Germline V gene lookup returns CDR1 MDHEN and CDR2 SYDVKM. With 8 bases removed from V and 7 bases from J, the gap between germline ends came to 20 bases. This CDR3 spans 14 amino acids. CDR3 bases: TGTGCCAGCGCCGGGACCAACACCGGGGGTGGCTACACCTTC. Residues: CASAGTNTGGGYTF.

The chain employs TRBV28 and TRBJ1-4; D unresolved. V lost 8 bases and J 4 bases, leaving 8 bases between the germline ends. There are 12 residues in the CDR3. Per germline, CDR1 MDHEN and CDR2 SYDVKM. Here the CDR3 reads CASGRGNEKLFF. The CDR3 coding sequence is TGTGCCAGCGGCCGGGGTAATGAAAAACTGTTTTTT.

Within the sample, this clone is medium-sized (0.01 to 0.1%). The rearrangement uses TRBV6-4 and TRBJ2-3, with TRBD2 matching over 9 bases. V dropped 2 bases and J dropped 6; count of bases not matched to a gene: 3. The length of the CDR3 is 14 residues. Germline V gene lookup returns CDR1 MRHNA and CDR2 SNTAGT. The CDR3 reads CASSDGGGADTQYF. In DNA, the CDR3 is TGTGCCAGCAGTGACGGCGGGGGGGCCGATACGCAGTATTTT.

V and J are TRBV7-8 and TRBJ1-5; a weak D match, TRBD1 (5 bases). Germline V gene sequence: CDR1 SGHVS, CDR2 FQNEAQ. The germline V and J ends were trimmed by 1 base and 2 bases, with 15 bases remaining between them. CDR3 length: 17 residues. Here the CDR3 reads CASSLVHGAGGNQPQHF. In DNA form, the CDR3 reads TGTGCCAGCAGCTTAGTTCATGGGGCAGGCGGCAATCAGCCCCAGCATTTT.

This clone occurred a few times. The rearrangement joins TRBV28 to TRBJ2-6, with no clear D. The CDR3 extends over 13 amino acids. Germline assignment: CDR1 MDHEN and CDR2 SYDVKM. Trimming removed 7 bases from V and 1 base from J, with 5 bases in between. Here the CDR3 DNA reads TGTGCCAGCATAGAATCTGGGGCCAACGTCCTGACTTTC. This encodes CASIESGANVLTF.